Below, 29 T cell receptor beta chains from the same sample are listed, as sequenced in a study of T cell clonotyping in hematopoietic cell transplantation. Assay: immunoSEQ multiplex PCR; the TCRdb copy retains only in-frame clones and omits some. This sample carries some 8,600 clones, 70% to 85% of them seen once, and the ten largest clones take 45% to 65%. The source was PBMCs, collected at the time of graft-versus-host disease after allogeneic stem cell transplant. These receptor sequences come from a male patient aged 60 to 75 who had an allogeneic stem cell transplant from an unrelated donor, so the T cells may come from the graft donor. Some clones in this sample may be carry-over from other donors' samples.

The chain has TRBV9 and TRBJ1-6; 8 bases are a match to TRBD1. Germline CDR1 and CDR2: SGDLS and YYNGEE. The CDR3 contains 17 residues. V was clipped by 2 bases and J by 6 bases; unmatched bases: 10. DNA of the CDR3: TGTGCCAGCAGCGTCGGGACAGGCGCGAATCTTAATTCACCCCTCCACTTT. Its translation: CASSVGTGANLNSPLHF.

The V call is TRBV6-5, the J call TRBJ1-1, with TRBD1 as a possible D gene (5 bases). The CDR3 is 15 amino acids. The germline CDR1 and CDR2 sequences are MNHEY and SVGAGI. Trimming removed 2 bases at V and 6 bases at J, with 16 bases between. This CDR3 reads CASSYRRPGRSEAFF. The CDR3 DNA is TGTGCCAGCAGTTACCGGAGGCCGGGGCGGTCTGAAGCTTTCTTT.

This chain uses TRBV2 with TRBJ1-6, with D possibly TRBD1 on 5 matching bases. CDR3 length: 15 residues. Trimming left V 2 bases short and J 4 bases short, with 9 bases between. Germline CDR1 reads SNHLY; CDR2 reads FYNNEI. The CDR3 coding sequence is TGTGCCAGCAGTGAACAGGGCTCGTATAATTCACCCCTCCACTTT. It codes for CASSEQGSYNSPLHF.

DNA for the CDR3: TGTGCCAGTAGTAGTATAGCGGGGGGGTTTCCTAGCACAGATACGCAGTATTTT. Translation: CASSSIAGGFPSTDTQYF. The J gene is TRBJ2-3, the V gene TRBV19, with 11 nucleotides matching TRBD2. Germline V lookup: CDR1 LNHDA, CDR2 SQIVND (reference sequence). The V and J ends lost 4 bases and 0 bases, in that order; junction bases with no gene match: 9. The CDR3 is 18 residues long.

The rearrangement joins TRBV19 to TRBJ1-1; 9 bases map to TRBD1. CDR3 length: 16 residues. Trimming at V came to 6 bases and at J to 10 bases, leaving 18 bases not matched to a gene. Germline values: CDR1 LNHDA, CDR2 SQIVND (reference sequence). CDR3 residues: CASSLSIGTGLLGAFF. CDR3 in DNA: TGTGCCAGTAGCCTGAGCATAGGGACAGGGTTGCTCGGAGCTTTCTTT. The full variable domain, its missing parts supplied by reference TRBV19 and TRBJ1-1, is DGGITQSPKYLFRKEGQNVTLSCEQNLNHDAMYWYRQDPGQGLRLIYYSQIVNDFQKGDIAEGYSVSREKKESFPLTVTSAQKNPTAFYLCASSLSIGTGLLGAFFGQGTRLTVV.

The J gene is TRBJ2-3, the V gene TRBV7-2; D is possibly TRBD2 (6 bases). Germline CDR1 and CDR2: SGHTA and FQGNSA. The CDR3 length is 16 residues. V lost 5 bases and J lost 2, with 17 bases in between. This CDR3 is CASSIGGAQFTDTQYF. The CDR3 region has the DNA TGTGCCAGCAGCATCGGCGGGGCGCAGTTCACAGATACGCAGTATTTT.

The CDR3 bases are TGTGCCATCAGTGAGTCAGGGACCGGGGAGCTGTTTTTT. Translation: CAISESGTGELFF. This chain joins TRBV10-3 and TRBJ2-2; no firm D call. CDR1 and CDR2 from the germline V gene are ENHRY and SYGVKD. CDR3 length: 13 amino acids. V lost 0 bases and J 5 bases, leaving 4 bases between the germline ends.

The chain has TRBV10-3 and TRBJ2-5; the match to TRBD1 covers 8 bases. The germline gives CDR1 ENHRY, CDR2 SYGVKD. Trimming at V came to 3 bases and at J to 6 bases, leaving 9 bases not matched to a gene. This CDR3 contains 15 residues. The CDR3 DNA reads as TGTGCCATCAGTGACTCGGACAGGGATCCGCAGACCCAGTACTTC. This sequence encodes CAISDSDRDPQTQYF.

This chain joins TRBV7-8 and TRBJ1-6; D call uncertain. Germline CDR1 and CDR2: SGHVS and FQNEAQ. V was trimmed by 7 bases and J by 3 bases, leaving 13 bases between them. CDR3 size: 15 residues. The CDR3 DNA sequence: TGTGCCAGCACCGTCAGCGGGGACTATAATTCACCCCTCCACTTT. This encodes CASTVSGDYNSPLHF.

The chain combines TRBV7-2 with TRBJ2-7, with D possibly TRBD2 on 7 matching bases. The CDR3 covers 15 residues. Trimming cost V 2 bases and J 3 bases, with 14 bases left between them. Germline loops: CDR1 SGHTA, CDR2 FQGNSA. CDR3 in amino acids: CASSLNGGGIYEQYF. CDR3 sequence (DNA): TGTGCCAGCAGCTTAAACGGCGGGGGCATCTACGAGCAGTACTTC.

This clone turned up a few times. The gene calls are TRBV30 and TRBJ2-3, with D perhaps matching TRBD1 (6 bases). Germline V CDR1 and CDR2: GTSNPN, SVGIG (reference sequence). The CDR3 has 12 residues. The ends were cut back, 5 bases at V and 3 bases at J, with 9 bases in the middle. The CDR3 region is CAWGTPTDTQYF. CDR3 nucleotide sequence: TGTGCCTGGGGGACACCGACAGATACGCAGTATTTT.

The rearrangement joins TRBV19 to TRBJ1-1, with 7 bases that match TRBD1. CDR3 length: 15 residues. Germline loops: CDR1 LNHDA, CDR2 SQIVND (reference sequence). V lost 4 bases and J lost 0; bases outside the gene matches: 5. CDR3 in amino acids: CASSRQGIMNTEAFF. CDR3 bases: TGTGCCAGTAGTAGACAGGGAATTATGAACACTGAAGCTTTCTTT.

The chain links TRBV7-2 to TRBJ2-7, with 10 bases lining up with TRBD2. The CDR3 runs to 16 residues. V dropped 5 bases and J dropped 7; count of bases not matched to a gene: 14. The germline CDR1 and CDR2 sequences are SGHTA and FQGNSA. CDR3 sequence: CASSPRVQRGGEEQYF. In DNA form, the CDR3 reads TGTGCCAGCAGCCCGAGGGTCCAGCGGGGGGGGGAGGAGCAGTACTTC.

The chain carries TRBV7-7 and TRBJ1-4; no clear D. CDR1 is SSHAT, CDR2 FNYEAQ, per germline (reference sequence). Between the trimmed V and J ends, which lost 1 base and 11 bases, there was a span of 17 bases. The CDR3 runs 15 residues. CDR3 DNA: TGTGCCAGCAGCTTAGGAGGAAGTGGACCAGTTAAACTGTTTTTT. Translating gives CASSLGGSGPVKLFF.

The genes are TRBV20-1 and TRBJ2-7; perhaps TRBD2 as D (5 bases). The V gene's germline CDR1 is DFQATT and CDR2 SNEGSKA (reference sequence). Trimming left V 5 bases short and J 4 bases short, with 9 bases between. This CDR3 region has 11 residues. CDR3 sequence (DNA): TGCAGTGCTTTATCGGGGTACGAGCAGTACTTC. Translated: CSALSGYEQYF.

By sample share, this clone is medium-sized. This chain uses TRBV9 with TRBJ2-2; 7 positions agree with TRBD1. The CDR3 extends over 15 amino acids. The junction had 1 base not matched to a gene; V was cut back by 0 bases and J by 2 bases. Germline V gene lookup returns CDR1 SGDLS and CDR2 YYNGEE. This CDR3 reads CASSVGQGNTGELFF. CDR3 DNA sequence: TGTGCCAGCAGCGTAGGACAGGGAAACACCGGGGAGCTGTTTTTT.

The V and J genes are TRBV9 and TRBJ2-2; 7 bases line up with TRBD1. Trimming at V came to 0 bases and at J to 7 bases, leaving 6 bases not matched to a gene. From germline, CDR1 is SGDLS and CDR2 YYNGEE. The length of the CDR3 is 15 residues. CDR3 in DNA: TGTGCCAGCAGCGTAGAACAGGGGTTTGTCGGGGAGCTGTTTTTT. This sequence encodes CASSVEQGFVGELFF.

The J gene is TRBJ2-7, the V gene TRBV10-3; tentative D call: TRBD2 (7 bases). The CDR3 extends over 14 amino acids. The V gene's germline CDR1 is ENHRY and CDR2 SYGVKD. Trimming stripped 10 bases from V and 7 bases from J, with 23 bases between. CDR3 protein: CATDSDEGGGEQYF. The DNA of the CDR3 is TGTGCCACGGACAGTGACGAGGGGGGAGGGGAGCAGTACTTC.

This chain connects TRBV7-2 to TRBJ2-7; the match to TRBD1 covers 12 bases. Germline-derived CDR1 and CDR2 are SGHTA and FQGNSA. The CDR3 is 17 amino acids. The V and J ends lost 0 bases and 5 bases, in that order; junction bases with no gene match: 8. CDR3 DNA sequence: TGTGCCAGCAGCTTAGCATCGGGACAGGGGGCGGGCGACGAGCAGTACTTC. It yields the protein CASSLASGQGAGDEQYF. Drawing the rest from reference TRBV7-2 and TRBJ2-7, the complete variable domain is GAGVSQSPSNKVTEKGKDVELRCDPISGHTALYWYRQSLGQGLEFLIYFQGNSAPDKSGLPSDRFSAERTGGSVSTLTIQRTQQEDSAVYLCASSLASGQGAGDEQYFGPGTRLTVT.

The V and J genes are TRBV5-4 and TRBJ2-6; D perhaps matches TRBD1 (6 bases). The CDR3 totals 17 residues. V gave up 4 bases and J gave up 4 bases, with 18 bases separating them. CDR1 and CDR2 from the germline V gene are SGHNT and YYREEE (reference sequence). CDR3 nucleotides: TGTGCCAGCAGCCCACCAAACAGGGTTTCCGGGGCCAACGTCCTGACTTTC. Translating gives CASSPPNRVSGANVLTF.

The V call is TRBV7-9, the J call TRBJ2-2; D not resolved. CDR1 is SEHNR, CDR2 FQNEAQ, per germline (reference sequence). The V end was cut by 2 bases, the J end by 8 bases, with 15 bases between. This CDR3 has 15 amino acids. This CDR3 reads CASSLNPLNFGELFF. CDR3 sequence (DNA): TGTGCCAGCAGCTTAAACCCGTTGAATTTTGGGGAGCTGTTTTTT.

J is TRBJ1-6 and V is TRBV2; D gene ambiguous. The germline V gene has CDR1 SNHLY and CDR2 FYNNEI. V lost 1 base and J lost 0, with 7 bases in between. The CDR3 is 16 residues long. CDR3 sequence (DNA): TGTGCCAGCAGTGAAGGGACCTCCTCCTATAATTCACCCCTCCACTTT. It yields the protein CASSEGTSSYNSPLHF.

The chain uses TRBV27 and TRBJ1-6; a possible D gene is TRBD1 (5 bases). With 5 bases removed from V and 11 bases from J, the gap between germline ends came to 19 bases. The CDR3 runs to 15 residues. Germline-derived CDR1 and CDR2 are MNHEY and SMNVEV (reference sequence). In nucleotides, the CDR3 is TGTGCCAGCAGTCCAGGAGCGGGATGGGGGGCACCCCTCCACTTT. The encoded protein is CASSPGAGWGAPLHF.

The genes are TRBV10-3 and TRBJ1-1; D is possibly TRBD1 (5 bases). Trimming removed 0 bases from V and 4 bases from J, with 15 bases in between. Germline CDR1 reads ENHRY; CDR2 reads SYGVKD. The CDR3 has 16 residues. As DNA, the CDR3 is TGTGCCATCAGTGAGTCGTCTGGGGGTGTGGGCACTGAAGCTTTCTTT. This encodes CAISESSGGVGTEAFF.

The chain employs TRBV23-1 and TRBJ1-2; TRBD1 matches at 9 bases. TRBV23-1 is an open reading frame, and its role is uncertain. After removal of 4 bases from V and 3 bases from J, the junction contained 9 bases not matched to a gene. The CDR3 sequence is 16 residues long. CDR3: CASSPRSTGGDYGYTF. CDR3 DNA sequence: TGCGCCAGCAGTCCCCGGAGTACAGGGGGCGACTATGGCTACACCTTC.

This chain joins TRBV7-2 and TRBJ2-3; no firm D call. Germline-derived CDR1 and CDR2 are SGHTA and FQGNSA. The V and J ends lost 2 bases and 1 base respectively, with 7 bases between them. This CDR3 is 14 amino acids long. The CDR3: CASSLQSGTDTQYF. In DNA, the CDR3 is TGTGCCAGCAGCTTACAAAGCGGCACAGATACGCAGTATTTT. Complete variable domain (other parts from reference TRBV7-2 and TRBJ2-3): GAGVSQSPSNKVTEKGKDVELRCDPISGHTALYWYRQSLGQGLEFLIYFQGNSAPDKSGLPSDRFSAERTGGSVSTLTIQRTQQEDSAVYLCASSLQSGTDTQYFGPGTRLTVL.

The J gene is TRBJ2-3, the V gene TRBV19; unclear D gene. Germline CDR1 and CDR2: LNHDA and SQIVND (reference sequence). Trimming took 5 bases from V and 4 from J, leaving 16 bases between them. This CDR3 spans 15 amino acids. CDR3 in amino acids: CASSSSPTDPDTQYF. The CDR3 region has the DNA TGTGCCAGTAGTTCCTCGCCGACCGACCCAGATACGCAGTATTTT.

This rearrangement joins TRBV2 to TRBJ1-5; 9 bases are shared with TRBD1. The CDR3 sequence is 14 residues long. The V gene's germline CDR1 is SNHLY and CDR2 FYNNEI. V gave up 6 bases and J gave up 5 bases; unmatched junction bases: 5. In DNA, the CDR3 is TGTGCCAGCAGGGGAGGACAGGGGTATCAGCCCCAGCATTTT. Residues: CASRGGQGYQPQHF.

The CDR3 loop reads CASSIRSHSSNTEAFF. The DNA for the CDR3 is TGTGCCAGTAGTATAAGGTCACACAGCTCGAACACTGAAGCTTTCTTT. The V gene is TRBV19, the J gene TRBJ1-1; D unclear. The germline gives CDR1 LNHDA, CDR2 SQIVND (reference sequence). CDR3 length: 16 residues. V was trimmed by 2 bases and J by 1 base, leaving 14 bases between them. The whole variable domain, filled in from reference TRBV19 and TRBJ1-1, reads DGGITQSPKYLFRKEGQNVTLSCEQNLNHDAMYWYRQDPGQGLRLIYYSQIVNDFQKGDIAEGYSVSREKKESFPLTVTSAQKNPTAFYLCASSIRSHSSNTEAFFGQGTRLTVV.